Listed below are T cell receptor beta chains from one sample, sequenced in a study of control samples from healthy donors and cancer patients. Generated by immunoSEQ multiplex PCR, the TCRdb table keeps only in-frame clones and is missing some. The sample table includes about 200,000 clones. Material: blood. The receptors here all came from a woman aged 25 to 39 in good health. Both conserved end residues are part of each CDR3. D genes are given only for firm matches.

>TRBV4-1|18|NA|TRBJ1-3
CASSQVRMGTNSGNTIYF
TGCGCCAGCAGCCAAGTACGAATGGGAACCAACTCTGGAAACACCATATATTTT
>TRBV27|13|NA|TRBJ1-3
CASRAGARNTIYF
TGTGCCAGCAGGGCAGGGGCAAGAAACACCATATATTTT
>TRBV28|15|TRBD1|TRBJ2-7
CASSSGGTGFSAGHF
TGTGCCAGCAGTTCAGGAGGGACAGGGTTTAGCGCTGGGCACTTC
>TRBV7-9|12|NA|TRBJ1-1
CASSLEGRSAFF
TGTGCCAGCAGCTTAGAGGGACGAAGCGCTTTCTTT
>TRBV2|16|TRBD1|TRBJ2-7
CASMPGQGVGSYEQYF
TGTGCCAGCATGCCGGGACAGGGCGTCGGTAGCTACGAGCAGTACTTC
>TRBV9|14|NA|TRBJ2-3
CASSGYGGTDTQYF
TGTGCCAGCAGCGGTTATGGTGGCACAGATACGCAGTATTTT
>TRBV6-2/TRBV6-3|18|TRBD1|TRBJ1-5
CASSYPIGQGQKNQPQHF
TGTGCCAGCAGTTACCCGATCGGACAGGGCCAGAAGAATCAGCCCCAGCATTTT
>TRBV5-1|14|NA|TRBJ2-7
CASSLVQGPGEQYF
TGCGCCAGCAGCTTGGTTCAGGGGCCAGGGGAGCAGTACTTC
>TRBV19|17|NA|TRBJ1-5
CASTKVGLDYSNQPQHF
TGTGCCAGTACCAAAGTAGGGCTGGACTATAGCAATCAGCCCCAGCATTTT
>TRBV21-1|16|NA|TRBJ2-7
CASSTSAGEEPYEQYF
TGTGCCAGCAGCACTTCAGCCGGGGAAGAACCCTACGAGCAGTACTTC
>TRBV28|15|TRBD1|TRBJ1-4
CASSTTGEDLEKLFF
TGTGCCAGCAGTACAACAGGGGAGGATCTTGAAAAACTGTTTTTT
>TRBV7-3|13|NA|TRBJ2-3
CASSLADTDTQYF
TGTGCCAGCAGCTTAGCCGACACAGATACGCAGTATTTT
>TRBV11-2|15|NA|TRBJ1-6
CASSWGGQSNSPLHF
TGTGCCAGCAGCTGGGGGGGCCAGTCGAATTCACCCCTCCACTTT
>TRBV6-5|15|NA|TRBJ1-2
CASRNQGSGYYGYTF
TGTGCCAGCAGAAATCAGGGGTCAGGGTACTATGGCTACACCTTC
>TRBV5-1|17|TRBD2|TRBJ2-5
CASSLSRIAGDQETQYF
TGCGCCAGCAGCCTATCACGAATAGCGGGGGACCAAGAGACCCAGTACTTC
>TRBV28|12|NA|TRBJ1-2
CASSSEGTGYTF
TGTGCCAGCAGTTCTGAGGGAACTGGCTACACCTTC
>TRBV27|20|NA|TRBJ1-1
CASSPTLTRDEPHGITEAFF
TGTGCCAGCAGTCCCACCCTTACCCGGGACGAGCCTCATGGTATCACTGAAGCTTTCTTT
>TRBV5-1|15|NA|TRBJ1-1
CASSLVGGQPTEAFF
TGCGCCAGCAGCTTGGTTGGGGGACAACCCACTGAAGCTTTCTTT
>TRBV6-4|15|TRBD1|TRBJ1-6
CASSVMGQNNSPLHF
TGTGCCAGCAGTGTAATGGGACAGAATAATTCACCCCTCCACTTT
>TRBV11-2|17|NA|TRBJ2-7
CASSLVSGGPPSYEQYF
TGTGCCAGCAGCTTAGTAAGTGGGGGGCCGCCATCCTACGAGCAGTACTTC
>TRBV30|16|NA|TRBJ1-1
CAWSGLVWTLASEAFF
TGTGCCTGGAGTGGTCTCGTTTGGACATTAGCCTCTGAAGCTTTCTTT
>TRBV29-1|13|TRBD1|TRBJ2-1
CSVPGQYFNEQFF
TGCAGCGTTCCGGGACAGTATTTTAATGAGCAGTTCTTC
>TRBV6-4|13|TRBD1|TRBJ1-2
CASRRDRGNGYTF
TGTGCCAGCAGGAGAGACAGGGGAAATGGCTACACCTTC
>TRBV11-3|16|NA|TRBJ2-2
CASSFTDSALTGELFF
TGTGCCAGCAGCTTCACAGACAGTGCTCTCACCGGGGAGCTGTTTTTT
>TRBV7-2|18|TRBD2|TRBJ2-7
CASSFAGGRRGSSYEQYF
TGTGCCAGCAGCTTCGCGGGGGGTCGGCGAGGAAGCTCCTACGAGCAGTACTTC
>TRBV3-1/TRBV3-2|15|TRBD2|TRBJ2-2
CASSLAGGGTGELFF
TGTGCCAGCAGCCTAGCGGGGGGAGGAACCGGGGAGCTGTTTTTT
>TRBV28|13|NA|TRBJ1-2
CASLAMGNYGYTF
TGTGCCAGCCTTGCAATGGGTAACTATGGCTACACCTTC
>TRBV7-2|13|NA|TRBJ1-4
CASSLRSGEKLFF
TGTGCCAGCAGCTTACGGTCGGGGGAAAAACTGTTTTTT
>TRBV5-4|13|TRBD2|TRBJ2-1
CASSRAGVNEQFF
TGTGCCAGCAGCAGGGCGGGGGTCAATGAGCAGTTCTTC
>TRBV10-1|13|NA|TRBJ1-1
CASRPHTGREAFF
TGCGCCAGCAGACCTCATACGGGGCGAGAAGCTTTCTTT
>TRBV18|14|NA|TRBJ1-1
CASSGRFRNTEAFF
TGTGCCAGCTCAGGAAGGTTTAGGAACACTGAAGCTTTCTTT
>TRBV4-1|13|NA|TRBJ2-2
CASSQVSSGELFF
TGCGCCAGCAGCCAAGTGAGCTCCGGGGAGCTGTTTTTT
>TRBV25-1|12|NA|TRBJ2-7
CASSEWGSEQYF
TGTGCCAGCAGTGAATGGGGATCCGAGCAGTACTTC
>TRBV29-1|13|NA|TRBJ1-1
CSVAGLLNTEAFF
TGCAGCGTTGCGGGACTCCTTAACACTGAAGCTTTCTTT
>TRBV19|12|NA|TRBJ1-1
CASSISPLSAFF
TGTGCCAGTAGTATAAGCCCACTCTCTGCTTTCTTT
>TRBV7-2|14|TRBD1|TRBJ1-5
CASSNRQGDQPQHF
TGTGCCAGCAGCAATAGACAGGGAGATCAGCCCCAGCATTTT
>TRBV29-1|11|NA|TRBJ1-2
CSVPRDLGYTF
TGCAGCGTGCCCCGCGATCTTGGCTACACCTTC
>TRBV27|14|NA|TRBJ2-7
CASSLSGVPYEQYF
TGTGCCAGCAGTTTATCCGGGGTCCCCTACGAGCAGTACTTC
>TRBV25-1|17|TRBD2|TRBJ2-3
CASSGVAGRESTDTQYF
TGTGCCAGCAGTGGGGTAGCGGGGAGGGAGTCCACAGATACGCAGTATTTT